Below are 16 T cell receptor beta chains sequenced from a single sample in a study of T cells in Graves' hyperthyroidism and ophthalmopathy. The source material, RNA transcripts, was used to amplify TCR beta CDR3 regions. The HTBI primer set drove a first-round RT-PCR of the TCR CDR3. MiXCR was run by TCRdb on the multiplex PCR reads, yielding one entry per CDR3 protein. The sample contains 350,000 to 400,000 distinct CDR3 sequences, approximately 18% of which appear only once. The sequencing input was blood. Source of these receptors: a man between 18 and 35 years old with Graves' ophthalmopathy.

This clonotype was detected many times. The rearrangement links TRBV18 to TRBJ2-7, with D perhaps matching TRBD1 (6 bases). The CDR3 contains 14 residues. The V gene's germline CDR1 is KGHSH and CDR2 LQKENI. V dropped 5 bases and J dropped 0 bases, with 11 bases sitting between them. CDR3 sequence reads: CASSSGTHSYEQYF. CDR3 nucleotide sequence: TGTGCCAGCTCATCCGGGACACACTCCTACGAGCAGTACTTC.

The V gene is TRBV28, the J gene TRBJ2-3, with D unclear. V was cut by 8 bases and J by 0 bases, with 9 bases left in between. This CDR3 region has 13 residues. CDR1 and CDR2 (germline): MDHEN, SYDVKM. The CDR3 sequence: CASLSLSTDTQYF. The CDR3 coding sequence is TGTGCCAGCCTCAGTCTTAGCACAGATACGCAGTATTTT.

This clonotype was picked up many times. This chain joins TRBV2 and TRBJ2-3; the match to TRBD2 covers 10 bases. Germline trimming cut 7 bases from V and 2 bases from J; bases unmatched to any gene: 6. Germline-derived CDR1 and CDR2 are SNHLY and FYNNEI. The CDR3 spans 15 residues. The CDR3 reads CASNPTSGYTDTQYF. For the CDR3, the DNA is TGTGCCAGCAATCCGACTAGCGGGTACACAGATACGCAGTATTTT.

This chain joins TRBV29-1 and TRBJ2-3; the match to TRBD2 covers 8 bases. CDR3 size: 13 residues. In germline, CDR1 is SQVTM, CDR2 ANQGSEA. With 6 bases clipped from V and 5 bases from J, the junction kept 7 bases outside the gene matches. The CDR3 DNA is TGCAGCGTCCCCCGGGGGGGAGTAGATACGCAGTATTTT. Its protein product is CSVPRGGVDTQYF.

This clonotype was counted between two and nine times. V usage is TRBV7-2 and J usage is TRBJ2-7; 7 nucleotides match TRBD1. This CDR3 is 15 amino acids long. Trimming cost V 5 bases and J 4 bases; bases outside gene matches: 11. Germline V gene data show CDR1 as SGHTA and CDR2 as FQGNSA. CDR3 nucleotides: TGTGCCAGCAGCCGCAAGGGGGCGGGCCCATACGAGCAGTACTTC. This sequence encodes CASSRKGAGPYEQYF.

The chain carries TRBV11-3 and TRBJ1-2, with TRBD1 identical over 7 bases. The trim removed 5 bases at V and 8 bases at J, leaving 11 bases unmatched. There are 14 residues in the CDR3. Per the germline V gene, CDR1 is SGHNT and CDR2 is YENEEA. The CDR3 sequence: CASSPYTGAGGYTF. CDR3 DNA: TGTGCCAGCAGCCCCTATACAGGGGCCGGAGGCTACACCTTC.

This clonotype was seen only a few times. The chain links TRBV7-8 to TRBJ1-6, with D unclear. This CDR3 contains 19 residues. From germline, CDR1 is SGHVS and CDR2 FQNEAQ. Trimming shortened V by 2 bases and J by 1 base, and 18 bases separated the two germline ends. CDR3 in amino acids: CASSLRTGDKWSYNSPLHF. The CDR3 DNA is TGTGCCAGCAGCTTACGGACGGGAGATAAGTGGTCCTATAATTCACCCCTCCACTTT. The variable domain in full, completed from reference TRBV7-8 and TRBJ1-6, reads GAGVSQSPRYKVAKRGQDVALRCDPISGHVSLFWYQQALGQGPEFLTYFQNEAQLDKSGLPSDRFFAERPEGSVSTLKIQRTQQEDSAVYLCASSLRTGDKWSYNSPLHFGNGTRLTVT.

This clonotype was detected many times. The V call is TRBV3-1, the J call TRBJ1-6; D remains unclear. The V gene's germline CDR1 is LGHDT and CDR2 YNNKEL (reference sequence). This CDR3 spans 14 amino acids. V was pared by 6 bases and J by 2 bases, with 8 bases between. CDR3 amino acids: CASREGAYNSPLHF. CDR3 DNA sequence: TGTGCCAGCAGGGAGGGTGCCTATAATTCACCCCTCCACTTT. Using reference TRBV3-1 and TRBJ1-6 for the parts outside the CDR3, the full variable domain is DTAVSQTPKYLVTQMGNDKSIKCEQNLGHDTMYWYKQDSKKFLKIMFSYNNKELIINETVPNRFSPKSPDKAHLNLHINSLELGDSAVYFCASREGAYNSPLHFGNGTRLTVT.

This clonotype was detected a few times. The chain joins TRBV20-1 to TRBJ1-1; D perhaps matches TRBD1 (5 bases). CDR1 is DFQATT and CDR2 is SNEGSKA in the germline V gene (reference sequence). Trimming stripped 3 bases from V and 4 bases from J, with 15 bases between. CDR3 length: 14 amino acids. The CDR3 protein is CSASSGSVGTEAFF. CDR3 in DNA: TGCAGTGCTAGTTCAGGGTCGGTGGGCACTGAAGCTTTCTTT.

There are many counts of this clonotype. The chain recombines TRBV7-3 with TRBJ1-2; the D gene is possibly TRBD1 (5 bases). CDR1 is SGHTA and CDR2 is FQGTGA in the germline V gene. Trimming took 5 bases from V and 10 from J, leaving 20 bases between them. The CDR3 runs to 14 residues. For the CDR3, the DNA is TGTGCCAGCAGCCTAAATGGGGCAGGGAGTGACTACACCTTC. Protein sequence: CASSLNGAGSDYTF.

The chain has TRBV6-1 and TRBJ1-6, with TRBD1 identical over 7 bases. Losses at the gene ends were 7 bases for V and 7 bases for J; bases not matched to a gene: 10. Germline-derived CDR1 and CDR2 are MNHNS and SASEGT. CDR3 size: 15 residues. CDR3 region: CASTETGFGNSPLHF. The CDR3 nucleotides are TGTGCCAGCACCGAGACAGGGTTTGGGAATTCACCCCTCCACTTT.

The V gene is TRBV7-2, the J gene TRBJ1-5, with D possibly matching TRBD1 (5 bases). Trimming left V 5 bases short and J 3 bases short, with 17 bases between. The CDR3 length is 16 residues. In germline, CDR1 is SGHTA, CDR2 FQGNSA. CDR3 sequence: CASSPSKDNLNQPQHF. As DNA, the CDR3 is TGTGCCAGCAGCCCCTCGAAGGACAACCTCAATCAGCCCCAGCATTTT.

This clonotype was observed at least ten times. This chain joins TRBV27 and TRBJ1-2, with 10 bases identical to TRBD1. The germline V gene encodes CDR1 MNHEY and CDR2 SMNVEV (reference sequence). This CDR3 is 14 amino acids long. V was clipped by 4 bases and J by 8 bases; unmatched bases: 7. The CDR3 bases are TGTGCCAGCAGTTGGGACAGGGGAGTCCAAGGCTACACCTTC. It translates to CASSWDRGVQGYTF.

The V call is TRBV9, the J call TRBJ1-1; D not resolved. The CDR3 runs to 14 residues. Germline V gives CDR1 SGDLS, CDR2 YYNGEE. Trimming removed 0 bases from V and 1 base from J, with 7 bases in between. The CDR3 reads CASSVVLGNTEAFF. For the CDR3, the DNA is TGTGCCAGCAGCGTAGTCTTAGGGAACACTGAAGCTTTCTTT.

This clonotype was found a few times. The rearrangement links TRBV7-8 to TRBJ1-5; D gene unclear. Germline V gene lookup returns CDR1 SGHVS and CDR2 FQNEAQ. Trimming removed 1 base at V and 5 bases at J, with 9 bases between. This CDR3 contains 14 residues. CDR3 region: CASSLGGYDQPQHF. In nucleotides, the CDR3 is TGTGCCAGCAGCTTAGGGGGTTATGATCAGCCCCAGCATTTT.

The chain joins TRBV5-1 to TRBJ2-1; 8 nucleotides line up with TRBD2. The CDR3 spans 16 residues. After removal of 1 base from V and 7 bases from J, the junction contained 10 bases not matched to a gene. In germline, CDR1 is SGHRS, CDR2 YFSETQ. The CDR3 loop is CASSLRPTSELNEQFF. For the CDR3, the DNA is TGCGCCAGCAGCTTGAGGCCGACTAGCGAACTGAATGAGCAGTTCTTC.